This T cell receptor beta chain was documented in a study of OX40 agonist ivuxolimab in advanced cancers. V lost 8 bases and J lost 4; bases outside the gene matches: 5. The germline V gene encodes CDR1 SGHAT and CDR2 FQNNGV. The CDR3 has 13 amino acids. Data came from immunoSEQ multiplex PCR; TCRdb stores just in-frame clones and leaves some out. The repertoire holds more than 40,000 clones, with approximately 85% as singletons. The sequencing used CD4+ or CD8+ T cells sorted from blood, collected in a trial of the OX40 agonist ivuxolimab. This chain links TRBV11-2 with TRBJ1-3; 7 bases map to TRBD1. This TCR derives from an adult with an advanced solid tumor such as melanoma, head and neck, liver or kidney cancer. The CDR3 protein is CASFTGVGNTIYF. DNA of the CDR3: TGTGCCAGCTTCACAGGGGTCGGAAACACCATATATTTT.